Listed below are T cell receptor beta chains from one sample, sequenced in a study of beta chain features in type 1 diabetes. The table came from immunoSEQ multiplex PCR; TCRdb's copy has only in-frame clones and leaves some out. Among about 400,000 clones, over 10% were seen once, and the ten largest hold around 0.0099%. The sequenced sample consisted of naive CD4+ T cells from blood. The receptors here all came from a woman under 30 with type 1 diabetes. Both conserved end residues are part of each CDR3. The D gene is left open where the match is weak. A clone size is listed for some rows: how often the clone was seen (once, few, many), or a class if it is expanded.

d_call: TRBD2
clone_size: few
j_call: TRBJ2-7
v_call: TRBV28
cdr3_aa: CASSPRTSGRREQYF
cdr3_nt: TGTGCCAGCAGTCCTAGGACTAGCGGGAGGCGAGAGCAGTACTTC

d_call: .
clone_size: few
j_call: TRBJ1-6
v_call: TRBV5-4
cdr3_aa: CASSPWRGYNSPLHF
cdr3_nt: TGTGCCAGCAGCCCCTGGCGAGGCTATAATTCACCCCTCCACTTT

d_call: TRBD1
clone_size: .
j_call: TRBJ2-5
v_call: TRBV28
cdr3_aa: CASSLFPGTGGQTQYF
cdr3_nt: TGTGCCAGCAGTTTATTCCCCGGGACAGGTGGACAGACCCAGTACTTC

d_call: TRBD1
clone_size: .
j_call: TRBJ2-6
v_call: TRBV5-6
cdr3_aa: CASSSLGQAGANVLTF
cdr3_nt: TGTGCCAGCAGCTCTCTTGGACAGGCTGGGGCCAACGTCCTGACTTTC

d_call: .
clone_size: .
j_call: TRBJ1-1
v_call: TRBV18
cdr3_aa: CASSPSEETEAFF
cdr3_nt: TGTGCCAGCTCACCTAGCGAAGAGACTGAAGCTTTCTTT

d_call: .
clone_size: few
j_call: TRBJ2-2
v_call: TRBV5-1
cdr3_aa: CASSLADTGELFF
cdr3_nt: TGCGCCAGCAGCTTGGCAGACACCGGGGAGCTGTTTTTT

d_call: TRBD2
clone_size: .
j_call: TRBJ2-3
v_call: TRBV4-2
cdr3_aa: CASRPDGGGSTDTQYF
cdr3_nt: TGTGCCAGCAGGCCCGATGGCGGGGGTAGCACAGATACGCAGTATTTT

d_call: TRBD2
clone_size: .
j_call: TRBJ2-3
v_call: TRBV29-1
cdr3_aa: CSSGTTKTDTQYF
cdr3_nt: TGCAGCTCCGGGACTACCAAAACAGATACGCAGTATTTT

d_call: .
clone_size: .
j_call: TRBJ2-7
v_call: TRBV14
cdr3_aa: CASSQGAGLPYEQYF
cdr3_nt: TGTGCCAGCAGCCAAGGGGCAGGGTTGCCCTACGAGCAGTACTTC

d_call: TRBD1
clone_size: few
j_call: TRBJ1-5
v_call: TRBV5-6
cdr3_aa: CASSFRDRNQPQHF
cdr3_nt: TGTGCCAGCAGCTTCAGGGACAGAAATCAGCCCCAGCATTTT

d_call: TRBD1
clone_size: .
j_call: TRBJ2-7
v_call: TRBV7-9
cdr3_aa: CASSKGTAPEQYF
cdr3_nt: TGTGCCAGCAGCAAAGGGACAGCCCCCGAGCAGTACTTC

d_call: .
clone_size: few
j_call: TRBJ2-1
v_call: TRBV6-1
cdr3_aa: CASSEARRGKVNEQFF
cdr3_nt: TGTGCCAGCAGTGAAGCGCGGCGCGGGAAAGTCAATGAGCAGTTCTTC

d_call: .
clone_size: few
j_call: TRBJ1-5
v_call: TRBV2
cdr3_aa: CASSDLQGDQPQHF
cdr3_nt: TGTGCCAGCAGTGACCTACAGGGAGATCAGCCCCAGCATTTT

d_call: .
clone_size: .
j_call: TRBJ2-5
v_call: TRBV13
cdr3_aa: CASSPLRAQETQYF
cdr3_nt: TGTGCCAGCAGCCCCCTGCGGGCCCAAGAGACCCAGTACTTC

d_call: TRBD2
clone_size: .
j_call: TRBJ2-1
v_call: TRBV11-3
cdr3_aa: CASNQSGRRGDEQFF
cdr3_nt: TGTGCCAGCAACCAAAGCGGGAGACGGGGCGATGAGCAGTTCTTC

d_call: .
clone_size: few
j_call: TRBJ1-1
v_call: TRBV11-3
cdr3_aa: CASRNLAGTEAFF
cdr3_nt: TGTGCCAGCAGGAATTTGGCGGGGACTGAAGCTTTCTTT

d_call: .
clone_size: .
j_call: TRBJ2-6
v_call: TRBV7-2
cdr3_aa: CASSLYSGANVLTF
cdr3_nt: TGTGCCAGCAGTCTTTACTCTGGGGCCAACGTCCTGACTTTC

d_call: .
clone_size: few
j_call: TRBJ2-3
v_call: TRBV5-1
cdr3_aa: CASSLSVADTQYF
cdr3_nt: TGCGCCAGCAGCTTGTCCGTCGCAGATACGCAGTATTTT

d_call: TRBD1
clone_size: .
j_call: TRBJ1-2
v_call: TRBV9
cdr3_aa: CASSVDRGIGYTF
cdr3_nt: TGTGCCAGCAGCGTGGACAGGGGAATTGGCTACACCTTC

d_call: TRBD1
clone_size: few
j_call: TRBJ1-6
v_call: TRBV7-2
cdr3_aa: CASGGTGGSNSPLHF
cdr3_nt: TGTGCCAGCGGCGGGACAGGGGGTTCCAATTCACCCCTCCACTTT

d_call: .
clone_size: .
j_call: TRBJ1-3
v_call: TRBV5-1
cdr3_aa: CASSFGRSAGNTIYF
cdr3_nt: TGCGCCAGCAGCTTTGGAAGGAGTGCTGGAAACACCATATATTTT

d_call: TRBD2
clone_size: .
j_call: TRBJ2-1
v_call: TRBV27
cdr3_aa: CAPEGREKYNEQFF
cdr3_nt: TGTGCCCCCGAGGGGCGGGAGAAGTACAATGAGCAGTTCTTC

d_call: TRBD2
clone_size: few
j_call: TRBJ2-2
v_call: TRBV4-3
cdr3_aa: CASSQESPAGAANTGELFF
cdr3_nt: TGCGCCAGCAGCCAAGAAAGTCCAGCGGGAGCGGCAAACACCGGGGAGCTGTTTTTT

d_call: .
clone_size: few
j_call: TRBJ2-7
v_call: TRBV21-1
cdr3_aa: CASSKEETSRYEQYF
cdr3_nt: TGTGCCAGCAGCAAGGAGGAGACTAGCCGCTACGAGCAGTACTTC

d_call: TRBD1
clone_size: .
j_call: TRBJ2-3
v_call: TRBV4-3
cdr3_aa: CASSQDRGQGSADTQYF
cdr3_nt: TGCGCCAGCAGCCAAGATCGGGGACAGGGTTCAGCAGATACGCAGTATTTT

d_call: .
clone_size: .
j_call: TRBJ1-2
v_call: TRBV14
cdr3_aa: CASSNNRDSVHTF
cdr3_nt: TGTGCCAGCAGCAACAACAGGGATTCGGTCCACACCTTC

d_call: .
clone_size: few
j_call: TRBJ2-7
v_call: TRBV6-5
cdr3_aa: CASSYSMASPYEQYF
cdr3_nt: TGTGCCAGCAGTTACTCGATGGCTTCCCCCTACGAGCAGTACTTC

d_call: TRBD1
clone_size: few
j_call: TRBJ2-7
v_call: TRBV6-6
cdr3_aa: CASSYEDRGYHEQYF
cdr3_nt: TGTGCCAGCAGTTACGAGGACAGGGGTTACCACGAGCAGTACTTC

d_call: .
clone_size: few
j_call: TRBJ1-6
v_call: TRBV11-2
cdr3_aa: CASGVDTRHSPLHF
cdr3_nt: TGTGCCAGCGGGGTGGACACCCGGCATTCACCCCTCCACTTT

d_call: .
clone_size: .
j_call: TRBJ1-2
v_call: TRBV20-1
cdr3_aa: CSANIRDGYTF
cdr3_nt: TGCAGTGCCAATATTCGGGATGGCTACACCTTC

d_call: .
clone_size: .
j_call: TRBJ2-2
v_call: TRBV5-4
cdr3_aa: CARPHGEVFF
cdr3_nt: TGTGCCAGACCCCACGGGGAGGTGTTTTTT

d_call: TRBD2
clone_size: few
j_call: TRBJ2-5
v_call: TRBV29-1
cdr3_aa: CSVTIGPIAGETQYF
cdr3_nt: TGCAGCGTGACCATCGGACCCATAGCGGGAGAGACCCAGTACTTC

d_call: .
clone_size: few
j_call: TRBJ2-4
v_call: TRBV4-3
cdr3_aa: CASSSQTLLTPKNIQYF
cdr3_nt: TGCGCCAGCAGCTCACAGACACTCCTCACCCCGAAAAACATTCAGTACTTC

d_call: TRBD2
clone_size: .
j_call: TRBJ2-1
v_call: TRBV7-9
cdr3_aa: CASSLAGTSRHNEQFF
cdr3_nt: TGTGCCAGCAGCTTAGCCGGGACTAGTCGTCACAATGAGCAGTTCTTC

d_call: TRBD2
clone_size: .
j_call: TRBJ2-5
v_call: TRBV9
cdr3_aa: CASSAAGDQETQYF
cdr3_nt: TGTGCCAGCAGCGCCGCGGGGGACCAAGAGACCCAGTACTTC

d_call: TRBD1
clone_size: .
j_call: TRBJ1-2
v_call: TRBV4-3
cdr3_aa: CASSRGPSGGYGYTF
cdr3_nt: TGCGCCAGCAGCCGAGGGCCTTCAGGGGGTTATGGCTACACCTTC

d_call: TRBD1
clone_size: .
j_call: TRBJ1-2
v_call: TRBV2
cdr3_aa: CASSSDRVHYGYTF
cdr3_nt: TGTGCCAGCAGTTCGGACAGGGTTCACTATGGCTACACCTTC

d_call: TRBD2
clone_size: .
j_call: TRBJ2-1
v_call: TRBV4-3
cdr3_aa: CASSPGLAGNEQFF
cdr3_nt: TGCGCCAGCAGCCCTGGACTAGCGGGAAATGAGCAGTTCTTC

d_call: .
clone_size: few
j_call: TRBJ2-1
v_call: TRBV7-9
cdr3_aa: CASRRIAGVSYNEQFF
cdr3_nt: TGTGCCAGCAGGCGTATCGCAGGGGTGTCCTACAATGAGCAGTTCTTC

d_call: TRBD2
clone_size: .
j_call: TRBJ2-3
v_call: TRBV11-2
cdr3_aa: CASSLDELAGNTDTQYF
cdr3_nt: TGTGCCAGCAGCTTAGATGAACTAGCGGGGAACACAGATACGCAGTATTTT

d_call: TRBD2
clone_size: few
j_call: TRBJ2-5
v_call: TRBV4-1
cdr3_aa: CASSQVGGRGETQYF
cdr3_nt: TGCGCCAGCAGCCAAGTCGGGGGGAGGGGAGAGACCCAGTACTTC

d_call: TRBD2
clone_size: few
j_call: TRBJ2-1
v_call: TRBV5-6
cdr3_aa: CASSLAGGRATFF
cdr3_nt: TGTGCCAGCAGCTTGGCCGGCGGGAGGGCCACTTTCTTC

d_call: .
clone_size: .
j_call: TRBJ2-3
v_call: TRBV9
cdr3_aa: CASSVGRSQGDTQYF
cdr3_nt: TGTGCCAGCAGCGTTGGGCGATCCCAGGGGGATACGCAGTATTTT

d_call: TRBD1
clone_size: few
j_call: TRBJ2-7
v_call: TRBV10-3
cdr3_aa: CAISAPGQGSYEQYF
cdr3_nt: TGTGCCATCAGCGCCCCGGGACAGGGTTCCTACGAGCAGTACTTC

d_call: TRBD2
clone_size: .
j_call: TRBJ2-1
v_call: TRBV7-9
cdr3_aa: CASSLGSGTHNEQFF
cdr3_nt: TGTGCCAGCAGCTTGGGTAGCGGGACCCACAATGAGCAGTTCTTC

d_call: TRBD1
clone_size: .
j_call: TRBJ2-7
v_call: TRBV29-1
cdr3_aa: CSTAWTGDGEQYF
cdr3_nt: TGCAGCACTGCTTGGACAGGGGACGGCGAGCAGTACTTC

d_call: .
clone_size: few
j_call: TRBJ1-1
v_call: TRBV29-1
cdr3_aa: CSVSTSNTEAFF
cdr3_nt: TGCAGCGTATCGACTTCCAACACTGAAGCTTTCTTT

d_call: .
clone_size: .
j_call: TRBJ1-1
v_call: TRBV19
cdr3_aa: CASSRSGHQNTEAFF
cdr3_nt: TGTGCCAGTAGTCGTTCGGGACACCAAAACACTGAAGCTTTCTTT

d_call: .
clone_size: .
j_call: TRBJ1-2
v_call: TRBV29-1
cdr3_aa: CSGQQGYGYTF
cdr3_nt: TGCAGCGGACAACAAGGATATGGCTACACCTTC

d_call: TRBD1
clone_size: few
j_call: TRBJ1-2
v_call: TRBV5-1
cdr3_aa: CASSLGDRDRYTF
cdr3_nt: TGCGCCAGCAGCTTGGGGGACAGGGATCGCTACACCTTC

d_call: .
clone_size: once
j_call: TRBJ1-1
v_call: TRBV29-1
cdr3_aa: CSVSLLGAGTEAFF
cdr3_nt: TGCAGCGTTTCCCTGCTAGGGGCGGGGACTGAAGCTTTCTTT